The 30 T cell receptor beta chains reported below all come from one sample, sequenced in a study of TIL therapy for anti-PD-1-resistant metastatic lung cancer. This was the immunoSEQ v3 assay. Libraries were prepared by immunoSEQ multiplex PCR; TCRdb keeps only in-frame clonotypes and omits some of them. There are just under 60,000 clones in the sample; around 67% occur only once, and roughly 2% lies in the top ten. Noted time point: pre-treatment sample, taken before nivolumab and TIL therapy. This specimen was blood, taken at baseline. The receptors come from a person aged 25-79 years with non-small cell lung cancer.

The chain combines TRBV6-1 with TRBJ2-5; 12 positions match TRBD2. Looked up from germline, CDR1 is MNHNS and CDR2 is SASEGT. The J segment lost 4 bases and the V segment lost 2 bases, leaving 8 bases of the junction unmatched. The CDR3 extends over 17 amino acids. The CDR3 DNA reads TGTGCCAGCAGTGAATATCTAGCGGGGGGGCTGGGAGAGACCCAGTACTTC. Translated: CASSEYLAGGLGETQYF.

Only one count was recorded for this clone. The V call is TRBV9, the J call TRBJ2-7, with 7 nucleotides matching TRBD2. With V trimmed by 0 bases and J by 5 bases, 11 bases remained unmatched. The CDR3 has 16 amino acids. Germline V gene data show CDR1 as SGDLS and CDR2 as YYNGEE. The CDR3 DNA reads TGTGCCAGCAGCGTAGACTCGGGGGGTAGCGGAGACGAGCAGTACTTC. Translating it yields CASSVDSGGSGDEQYF.

The CDR3 DNA follows: TGCGCCAGCAGCCAAAGTCCTACAGGGTCGAACACCGGGGAGCTGTTTTTT. Translated: CASSQSPTGSNTGELFF. The chain has TRBV4-3 and TRBJ2-2, with D maybe TRBD1 (6 bases). Germline assignment: CDR1 LGHNA and CDR2 YSLEER. Trimming pared 2 bases from V and 0 bases from J, leaving 13 bases between. The CDR3 sequence is 17 residues long.

This clone was seen more than once but under ten times. The V and J genes are TRBV7-9 and TRBJ2-7; tentative D call: TRBD2 (5 bases). Germline CDR1 is SEHNR and CDR2 is FQNEAQ (reference sequence). The CDR3 covers 13 residues. The V end was cut by 1 base, the J end by 4 bases, with 8 bases between. CDR3 sequence (DNA): TGTGCCAGCAGCTTAGGGGAGCATTACGAGCAGTACTTC. This sequence encodes CASSLGEHYEQYF.

The chain employs TRBV27 and TRBJ1-5, with 8 bases that match TRBD1. Unmatched junction bases numbered 6, after V lost 8 bases and J lost 6 bases. CDR1 and CDR2 (germline): MNHEY, SMNVEV (reference sequence). The CDR3 sequence is 13 residues long. The CDR3 region has the DNA TGTGCCAGCGCTCAGGGGGCCCGTCAGCCCCAGCATTTT. This translates into CASAQGARQPQHF.

This chain connects TRBV7-8 to TRBJ1-3; TRBD1 might be the D (6 bases). Germline V gene lookup returns CDR1 SGHVS and CDR2 FQNEAQ. Deletions cut 0 bases from V and 0 bases from J, with 12 bases between. The CDR3 loop spans 17 amino acids. CDR3: CASSLALWGLSGNTIYF. The CDR3 DNA reads as TGTGCCAGCAGCTTAGCGCTGTGGGGGCTCTCTGGAAACACCATATATTTT.

In DNA form, the CDR3 reads TGTGCCATCAGTGAGTCAATACTAGCGGAGACGAACACCGGGGAGCTGTTTTTT. Translating gives CAISESILAETNTGELFF. The chain uses TRBV10-3 and TRBJ2-2; 8 bases are a match to TRBD2. CDR3 length equals 18 residues. Germline-derived CDR1 and CDR2 are ENHRY and SYGVKD. V lost 0 bases, J lost 0 bases, and 6 bases stayed unmatched.

The chain carries TRBV14 and TRBJ2-7; 9 nucleotides agree with TRBD1. Trimming cost V 2 bases and J 2 bases; bases outside gene matches: 7. Germline CDR1 is SGHDN and CDR2 is FVKESK. The CDR3 extends over 16 amino acids. The DNA for the CDR3 is TGTGCCAGCAGCCAAAGTCCGGGACAGGGAACCTACGAGCAGTACTTC. Translating gives CASSQSPGQGTYEQYF.

This chain uses TRBV6-7 with TRBJ2-7, with D perhaps matching TRBD2 (7 bases). TRBV6-7 is an ORF for which the function is uncertain. The length of the CDR3 is 16 residues. V was trimmed by 0 bases and J by 2 bases, leaving 14 bases between them. Here the CDR3 DNA reads TGTGCCAGCAGTTACTCGGCCCGGGGGGCGGCCTACGAGCAGTACTTC. Its translation is CASSYSARGAAYEQYF.

This clone appeared once. The chain has TRBV5-1 and TRBJ2-1; a weak D match, TRBD1 (6 bases). Germline-derived CDR1 and CDR2 are SGHRS and YFSETQ. V was pared by 3 bases and J by 2 bases, with 9 bases between. This CDR3 spans 14 amino acids. CDR3 sequence reads: CASSWDTTYNEQFF. The CDR3 DNA reads as TGCGCCAGCAGCTGGGACACAACCTACAATGAGCAGTTCTTC. The full variable domain, its missing parts supplied by reference TRBV5-1 and TRBJ2-1, is KAGVTQTPRYLIKTRGQQVTLSCSPISGHRSVSWYQQTPGQGLQFLFEYFSETQRNKGNFPGRFSGRQFSNSRSEMNVSTLELGDSALYLCASSWDTTYNEQFFGPGTRLTVL.

This clone turned up a few times. The V gene is TRBV5-4, the J gene TRBJ2-7; D is unresolved. In germline, CDR1 is SGHNT, CDR2 YYREEE (reference sequence). V lost 1 base and J lost 3, with 5 bases in between. The CDR3 contains 12 residues. CDR3 coding DNA: TGTGCCAGCAGCTTGAAGGGCTACGAGCAGTACTTC. It is translated as CASSLKGYEQYF.

This clone was observed a single time. This rearrangement joins TRBV7-9 to TRBJ2-7, with TRBD2 identical over 7 bases. The ends lost 1 base at V and 2 bases at J; junction bases unmatched: 5. The CDR3 has 15 residues. The germline V gene has CDR1 SEHNR and CDR2 FQNEAQ (reference sequence). The CDR3 region is CASSLGGRDPYEQYF. DNA for the CDR3: TGTGCCAGCAGCTTAGGAGGGAGGGACCCCTACGAGCAGTACTTC.

The chain has TRBV7-2 and TRBJ2-5, with D unclear. The ends were cut back, 5 bases at V and 5 bases at J, with 9 bases in the middle. This CDR3 is built from 12 residues. The germline V gene has CDR1 SGHTA and CDR2 FQGNSA. CDR3 in amino acids: CASSAYGETQYF. CDR3 sequence (DNA): TGTGCCAGCAGCGCCTATGGGGAGACCCAGTACTTC. Filled out from reference TRBV7-2 and TRBJ2-5, the complete variable domain reads GAGVSQSPSNKVTEKGKDVELRCDPISGHTALYWYRQSLGQGLEFLIYFQGNSAPDKSGLPSDRFSAERTGGSVSTLTIQRTQQEDSAVYLCASSAYGETQYFGPGTRLLVL.

This sequence joins TRBV19 and TRBJ2-7, with 12 bases lining up with TRBD2. The CDR3 loop spans 16 amino acids. Looked up from germline, CDR1 is LNHDA and CDR2 is SQIVND (reference sequence). J was trimmed by 3 bases and V by 5 bases; bases with no gene match: 8. CDR3 amino acids: CASSSRLAGELYEQYF. CDR3 nucleotide sequence: TGTGCCAGTAGTTCGCGACTAGCGGGGGAACTCTACGAGCAGTACTTC.

The gene calls are TRBV10-1 and TRBJ2-1; D unclear. Germline assignment: CDR1 WNHNN and CDR2 SYGVQD (reference sequence). The CDR3 contains 15 residues. Trimming took 6 bases from V and 8 from J, leaving 20 bases between them. The CDR3 DNA reads TGCGCCAGCAGCGACCATCGGGTCCGTACGGATGAGCAGTTCTTC. Protein product: CASSDHRVRTDEQFF.

The V gene is TRBV2, the J gene TRBJ2-1, with no clear D. The germline CDR1 and CDR2 sequences are SNHLY and FYNNEI. The germline V and J ends were trimmed by 3 bases and 1 base, with 7 bases remaining between them. There are 14 residues in the CDR3. The CDR3, as DNA: TGTGCCAGCAGTGACACCAGTTCCTACAATGAGCAGTTCTTC. Translating gives CASSDTSSYNEQFF.

The chain links TRBV15 to TRBJ2-7; D call uncertain. V was trimmed by 2 bases and J by 0 bases, leaving 8 bases between them. The CDR3 is 14 residues long. The germline V gene encodes CDR1 LNHNV and CDR2 YYDKDF (reference sequence). DNA for the CDR3: TGTGCCACCAGCAGACTCAAAAACTCCTACGAGCAGTACTTC. Its translation is CATSRLKNSYEQYF.

V and J are TRBV9 and TRBJ2-2, with no clear D. Germline CDR1 SGDLS, CDR2 YYNGEE. The CDR3 spans 11 residues. The V and J ends lost 5 bases and 4 bases respectively, with 3 bases between them. This CDR3 is CASRGTGELFF. CDR3 coding DNA: TGTGCCAGCAGGGGCACCGGGGAGCTGTTTTTT.

CDR3 sequence reads: CASTSGLQPQHF. The CDR3 nucleotides are TGTGCCAGCACCTCAGGGCTTCAGCCCCAGCATTTT. The V call is TRBV28, the J call TRBJ1-5, with a weak D call TRBD1 (5 bases). This CDR3 comprises 12 residues. V was trimmed by 7 bases and J by 6 bases, leaving 10 bases between them. CDR1 MDHEN and CDR2 SYDVKM come from the germline V gene.

This chain joins TRBV4-1 and TRBJ1-4; D unclear. The germline V and J ends were trimmed by 1 base and 8 bases, with 14 bases remaining between them. CDR1 and CDR2 from the germline V gene are MGHRA and YSYEKL. The length of the CDR3 is 15 residues. CDR3 region: CASSQGEGVREKLFF. The DNA for the CDR3 is TGCGCCAGCAGCCAAGGTGAGGGCGTGCGGGAAAAACTGTTTTTT.

This chain uses TRBV6-1 with TRBJ1-2, with a tentative D call TRBD1 (5 bases). The CDR3 consists of 13 residues. V lost 6 bases, J lost 8 bases, and 16 bases lay in between. Germline-derived CDR1 and CDR2 are MNHNS and SASEGT. The CDR3 reads CASRVRGKGGYTF. DNA for the CDR3: TGTGCCAGCAGGGTCCGGGGGAAGGGAGGCTACACCTTC.

The rearrangement joins TRBV7-2 to TRBJ2-7; 9 bases match TRBD1. Per the germline V gene, CDR1 is SGHTA and CDR2 is FQGNSA. Unmatched junction bases numbered 7, after V lost 3 bases and J lost 7 bases. This CDR3 is 14 amino acids long. For the CDR3, the DNA is TGTGCCAGCAGCTTCCGACAGGGGGGTGGAGAGCAGTACTTC. Its protein product is CASSFRQGGGEQYF.

This chain links TRBV7-8 with TRBJ2-1; TRBD2 agrees at 11 bases. The CDR3 runs to 16 residues. Germline lookup yields CDR1 SGHVS and CDR2 FQNEAQ. The V gene end was trimmed by 4 bases and the J gene end by 3 bases; junction bases not matched to a gene: 5. The CDR3 protein is CASSYRLAGLYNEQFF. In nucleotides, the CDR3 is TGTGCCAGCAGCTACAGACTAGCGGGACTCTACAATGAGCAGTTCTTC. Filled out from reference TRBV7-8 and TRBJ2-1, the complete variable domain reads GAGVSQSPRYKVAKRGQDVALRCDPISGHVSLFWYQQALGQGPEFLTYFQNEAQLDKSGLPSDRFFAERPEGSVSTLKIQRTQQEDSAVYLCASSYRLAGLYNEQFFGPGTRLTVL.

J is TRBJ2-7 and V is TRBV28; maybe TRBD2 (6 bases). Trimming took 3 bases from V and 0 from J, leaving 9 bases between them. Germline-derived CDR1 and CDR2 are MDHEN and SYDVKM. CDR3 length: 14 residues. CDR3: CASSFRGNSYEQYF. The CDR3 DNA follows: TGTGCCAGCAGTTTCCGGGGGAACTCCTACGAGCAGTACTTC. Based on the CDR3 plus reference TRBV28 and TRBJ2-7, the full variable domain is DVKVTQSSRYLVKRTGEKVFLECVQDMDHENMFWYRQDPGLGLRLIYFSYDVKMKEKGDIPEGYSVSREKKERFSLILESASTNQTSMYLCASSFRGNSYEQYFGPGTRLTVT.

This clone was seen once. The chain joins TRBV19 to TRBJ2-2; a weak D match, TRBD1 (6 bases). Looked up from germline, CDR1 is LNHDA and CDR2 is SQIVND (reference sequence). Trimming took off 5 bases at V and 2 bases at J, with 15 bases between the two ends. The CDR3 totals 16 residues. The CDR3 DNA follows: TGTGCCAGTAGTCCATCGGACAGAAGAAACACCGGGGAGCTGTTTTTT. Encoded protein: CASSPSDRRNTGELFF.

This clone was detected only a few times. The chain uses TRBV29-1 and TRBJ1-2, with D possibly TRBD1 on 5 matching bases. There are 12 residues in the CDR3. The V end was cut by 6 bases, the J end by 4 bases, with 12 bases between. Germline assignment: CDR1 SQVTM and CDR2 ANQGSEA. CDR3 sequence reads: CSVPGAFYGYTF. DNA of the CDR3: TGCAGCGTCCCCGGGGCCTTCTATGGCTACACCTTC.

The V gene is TRBV18, the J gene TRBJ2-7; D is possibly TRBD1 (6 bases). Germline loops: CDR1 KGHSH, CDR2 LQKENI. The CDR3 loop spans 14 amino acids. V lost 2 bases and J 2 bases, leaving 10 bases between the germline ends. This CDR3 is CASSPSAGAYEQYF. The DNA of the CDR3 is TGTGCCAGCTCACCATCAGCAGGGGCCTACGAGCAGTACTTC. The variable domain in full, completed from reference TRBV18 and TRBJ2-7, reads NAGVMQNPRHLVRRRGQEARLRCSPMKGHSHVYWYRQLPEEGLKFMVYLQKENIIDESGMPKERFSAEFPKEGPSILRIQQVVRGDSAAYFCASSPSAGAYEQYFGPGTRLTVT.

There are a few counts of this clone. The V call is TRBV27, the J call TRBJ1-1; a weak D match, TRBD1 (6 bases). Germline V gene sequence: CDR1 MNHEY, CDR2 SMNVEV (reference sequence). Trimming took 2 bases from V and 4 from J, leaving 8 bases between them. The CDR3 consists of 13 residues. In nucleotides, the CDR3 is TGTGCCAGCAGTTTAAGGGGGTTCACTGAAGCTTTCTTT. It yields the protein CASSLRGFTEAFF.

The chain links TRBV6-5 to TRBJ2-7, with D possibly matching TRBD1 (6 bases). Germline CDR1 and CDR2: MNHEY and SVGAGI. V was pared by 2 bases and J by 0 bases, with 11 bases between. The CDR3 totals 15 residues. The chain's CDR3 is CASSYRDNPSYEQYF. The CDR3 DNA sequence: TGTGCCAGCAGTTACCGGGACAATCCCTCCTACGAGCAGTACTTC.

This chain links TRBV27 with TRBJ2-3; tentative D call: TRBD2 (6 bases). CDR1 MNHEY and CDR2 SMNVEV come from the germline V gene (reference sequence). The V end was cut by 4 bases, the J end by 3 bases, with 8 bases between. The CDR3 spans 13 residues. The CDR3 sequence: CASSSGRTDTQYF. In DNA form, the CDR3 reads TGTGCCAGCAGTTCAGGGAGGACAGATACGCAGTATTTT.